These 12 T cell receptor beta chains originate from one sample sequenced in a study of monozygotic twins with inflammatory bowel disease. From the 5' RACE reads, TCRdb lists one entry per CDR3 protein and no DNA. This sample contains around 99,000 distinct CDR3 sequences. Sequenced material: blood. The receptor set was obtained from a human donor with ulcerative colitis or Crohn's disease, or a healthy co-twin of an affected twin (not recorded which).

V gene TRBV10-3 combines with J gene TRBJ2-1; TCRdb lists TRBD2, though no DNA is available to test this call. From germline, CDR1 is ENHRY and CDR2 SYGVKD. The CDR3 consists of 15 residues. The CDR3 loop reads CAISASTSGHNEQFF.

This chain links TRBV20-1 with TRBJ1-5; TCRdb proposes TRBD1, but this gene call is untestable without DNA. Germline-derived CDR1 and CDR2 are DFQATT and SNEGSKA (reference sequence). The CDR3 loop spans 11 amino acids. Here the CDR3 reads CSGGQDQPQHF.

The CDR3 protein is CSVEEGTSTGELFF. The chain has TRBV29-1 and TRBJ2-2; lacking DNA, the TRBD1 call made by TCRdb goes unchecked. Per germline, CDR1 SQVTM and CDR2 ANQGSEA. This CDR3 region has 14 residues.

V usage is TRBV12-3 or TRBV12-4 and J usage is TRBJ2-1; TCRdb designates TRBD1, a call that cannot be tested without DNA. This CDR3 region has 17 residues. This CDR3 reads CASTTPLGGKGNNEQFF.

The genes are TRBV2 and TRBJ2-2; TCRdb's assignment of TRBD1 cannot be checked, as there is no DNA. The germline V gene encodes CDR1 SNHLY and CDR2 FYNNEI. CDR3 length: 14 amino acids. CDR3 amino acids: CASRDGRGAGELFF.

This chain connects TRBV5-4 to TRBJ2-1; TCRdb indicates TRBD2, and absent DNA this call remains unverified. Looked up from germline, CDR1 is SGHNT and CDR2 is YYREEE (reference sequence). The CDR3 covers 16 residues. CDR3 sequence reads: CASSIPSGGADNEQFF.

The rearrangement links TRBV20-1 to TRBJ2-7. Germline V gene data show CDR1 as DFQATT and CDR2 as SNEGSKA (reference sequence). CDR3 length: 15 residues. The CDR3 sequence is CSARTWGRIYYEQYF.

The J gene is TRBJ2-7, the V gene TRBV5-1; TCRdb gives TRBD1 as the D gene, but with no DNA this cannot be confirmed. CDR1 is SGHRS, CDR2 YFSETQ, per germline. This CDR3 has 14 residues. CDR3 residues: CASSLLQGGDEQYF.

The chain couples TRBV29-1 to TRBJ2-7; TCRdb's assignment of TRBD2 cannot be checked, as there is no DNA. Germline V CDR1 and CDR2: SQVTM, ANQGSEA. This CDR3 has 15 residues. Here the CDR3 reads CSVEGLAGVGYEQYF.

The rearrangement links TRBV7-2 to TRBJ2-1; TCRdb proposes TRBD1, but this gene call is untestable without DNA. The germline CDR1 and CDR2 sequences are SGHTA and FQGNSA. There are 14 residues in the CDR3. CDR3 loop: CASSLVTGGNEQFF.

The chain links TRBV3-1 to TRBJ1-5. The CDR3 is 14 residues long. Germline CDR1 is LGHDT and CDR2 is YNNKEL (reference sequence). The CDR3 sequence is CASSQDQVNQPQHF.

The genes are TRBV5-1 and TRBJ2-1; no DNA is available, so the TRBD2 call from TCRdb remains unchecked. The CDR3 consists of 16 residues. The germline CDR1 and CDR2 sequences are SGHRS and YFSETQ. This CDR3 reads CASSFGLAGGLDEQFF.